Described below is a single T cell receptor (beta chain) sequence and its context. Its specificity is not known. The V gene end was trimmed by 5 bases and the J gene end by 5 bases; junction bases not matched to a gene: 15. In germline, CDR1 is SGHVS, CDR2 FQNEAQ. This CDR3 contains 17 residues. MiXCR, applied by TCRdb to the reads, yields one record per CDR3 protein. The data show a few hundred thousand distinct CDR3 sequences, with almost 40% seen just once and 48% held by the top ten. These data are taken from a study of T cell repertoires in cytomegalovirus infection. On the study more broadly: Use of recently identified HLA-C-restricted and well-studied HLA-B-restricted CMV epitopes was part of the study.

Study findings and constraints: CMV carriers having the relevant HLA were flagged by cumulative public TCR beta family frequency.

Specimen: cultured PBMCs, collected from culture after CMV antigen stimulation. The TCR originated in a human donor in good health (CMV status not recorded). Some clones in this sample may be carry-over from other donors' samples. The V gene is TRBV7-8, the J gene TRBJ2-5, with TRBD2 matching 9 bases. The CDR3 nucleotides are TGTGCCAGCAGCCCCCGGAGGGCGGGGGGGCCGAGGGAGACCCAGTACTTC. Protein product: CASSPRRAGGPRETQYF.